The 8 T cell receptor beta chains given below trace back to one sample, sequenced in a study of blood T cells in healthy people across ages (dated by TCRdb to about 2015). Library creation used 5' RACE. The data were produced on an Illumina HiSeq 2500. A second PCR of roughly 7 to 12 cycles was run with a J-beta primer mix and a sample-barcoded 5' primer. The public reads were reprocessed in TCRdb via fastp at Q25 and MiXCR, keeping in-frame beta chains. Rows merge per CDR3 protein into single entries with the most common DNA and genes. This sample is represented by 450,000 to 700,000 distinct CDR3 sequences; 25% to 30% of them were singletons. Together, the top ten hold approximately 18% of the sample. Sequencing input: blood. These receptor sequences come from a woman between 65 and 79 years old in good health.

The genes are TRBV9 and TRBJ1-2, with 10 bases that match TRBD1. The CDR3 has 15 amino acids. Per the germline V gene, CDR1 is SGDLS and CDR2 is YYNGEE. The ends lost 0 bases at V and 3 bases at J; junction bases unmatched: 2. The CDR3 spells CASSVGQGADYGYTF. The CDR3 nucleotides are TGTGCCAGCAGCGTAGGACAGGGGGCGGACTATGGCTACACCTTC.

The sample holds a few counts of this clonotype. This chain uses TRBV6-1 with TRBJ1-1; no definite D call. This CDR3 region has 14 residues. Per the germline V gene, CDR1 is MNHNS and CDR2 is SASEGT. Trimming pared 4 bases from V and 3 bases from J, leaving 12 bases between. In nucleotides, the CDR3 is TGTGCCAGCAGTGCCCGACCGGAGTACACTGAAGCTTTCTTT. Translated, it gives CASSARPEYTEAFF.

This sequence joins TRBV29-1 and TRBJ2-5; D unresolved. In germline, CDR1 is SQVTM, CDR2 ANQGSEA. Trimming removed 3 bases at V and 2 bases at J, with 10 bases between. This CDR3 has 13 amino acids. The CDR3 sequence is CSVESPNQETQYF. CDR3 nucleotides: TGCAGCGTTGAGAGTCCTAATCAAGAGACCCAGTACTTC.

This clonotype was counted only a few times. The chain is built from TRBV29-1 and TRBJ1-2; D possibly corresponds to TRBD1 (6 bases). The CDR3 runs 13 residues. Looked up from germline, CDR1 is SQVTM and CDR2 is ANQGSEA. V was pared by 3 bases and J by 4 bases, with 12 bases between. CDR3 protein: CSVDGGRAYGYTF. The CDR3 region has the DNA TGCAGCGTTGATGGGGGCCGGGCCTATGGCTACACCTTC.

The CDR3 DNA reads as TGTGCCAGCAGTGGCCCCATGGGGACTAATGAAAAACTGTTTTTT. Its protein product is CASSGPMGTNEKLFF. This chain connects TRBV2 to TRBJ1-4, with D uncertain. This CDR3 is built from 15 residues. Per the germline V gene, CDR1 is SNHLY and CDR2 is FYNNEI. V was cut by 4 bases and J by 2 bases, with 11 bases left in between.

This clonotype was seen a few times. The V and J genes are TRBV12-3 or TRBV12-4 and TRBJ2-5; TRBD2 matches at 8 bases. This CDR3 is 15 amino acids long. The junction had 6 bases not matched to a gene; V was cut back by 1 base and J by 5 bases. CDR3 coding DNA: TGTGCCAGCAGTTTAGGACTAGCGAGTCGGGAGACCCAGTACTTC. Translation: CASSLGLASRETQYF.

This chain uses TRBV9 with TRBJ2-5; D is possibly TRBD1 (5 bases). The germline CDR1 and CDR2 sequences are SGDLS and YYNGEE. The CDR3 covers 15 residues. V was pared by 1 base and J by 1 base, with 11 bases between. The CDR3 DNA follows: TGTGCCAGCAGCGTAAGCCCCGACAGCCAAGAGACCCAGTACTTC. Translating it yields CASSVSPDSQETQYF.

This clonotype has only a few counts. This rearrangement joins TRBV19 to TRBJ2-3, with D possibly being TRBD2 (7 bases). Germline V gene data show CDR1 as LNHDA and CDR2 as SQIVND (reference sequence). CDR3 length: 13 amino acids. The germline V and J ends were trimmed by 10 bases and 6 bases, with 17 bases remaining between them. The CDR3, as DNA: TGTGCCATCAAAGGGGGGGGCAGCGATACGCAGTATTTT. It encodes CAIKGGGSDTQYF. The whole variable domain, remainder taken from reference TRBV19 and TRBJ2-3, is DGGITQSPKYLFRKEGQNVTLSCEQNLNHDAMYWYRQDPGQGLRLIYYSQIVNDFQKGDIAEGYSVSREKKESFPLTVTSAQKNPTAFYLCAIKGGGSDTQYFGPGTRLTVL.